The rows below give T cell receptor beta chains drawn from one sample of a study of cytotoxic CD8 clonotypes in ibrutinib-treated CLL. Sequenced by immunoSEQ multiplex PCR; TCRdb stores in-frame clones only, minus some. In the table there are fewer than 70,000 clones, about 65% of which are singletons. The source was PBMCs, collected after 12 months of ibrutinib treatment. Receptors originate from a human donor with chronic lymphocytic leukemia. CDR3s include the opening cysteine and the closing phenylalanine or tryptophan. Fields, in order: J gene, V gene, D gene, clone size, CDR3 DNA, CDR3 protein. A D gene is named only where the DNA matches it firmly. Expanded clones are given a class, and other clones once, few, many or no size at all.

J gene: TRBJ1-3
V gene: TRBV28
D gene: TRBD1
clone size: .
CDR3 DNA: TGTGCCAGCAGTGAACTGGGCCGACAGGGGGCGAGAAACACCATATATTTT
CDR3 protein: CASSELGRQGARNTIYF

J gene: TRBJ2-7
V gene: TRBV19
D gene: .
clone size: .
CDR3 DNA: TGTGCCAGTAGTGACGGGACCTACGAGCAGTACTTC
CDR3 protein: CASSDGTYEQYF

J gene: TRBJ2-7
V gene: TRBV7-9
D gene: .
clone size: once
CDR3 DNA: TGTGCCAGCACCCGGAGCGACGAGCAGTACTTC
CDR3 protein: CASTRSDEQYF

J gene: TRBJ2-7
V gene: TRBV27
D gene: TRBD1
clone size: .
CDR3 DNA: TGTGCCAGCGGAGACAGGGCGTACGAGCAGTACTTC
CDR3 protein: CASGDRAYEQYF

J gene: TRBJ2-2
V gene: TRBV28
D gene: .
clone size: few
CDR3 DNA: TGTGCCAGCAGGACGGGCACCGGGGAGCTGTTTTTT
CDR3 protein: CASRTGTGELFF

J gene: TRBJ1-4
V gene: TRBV28
D gene: .
clone size: few
CDR3 DNA: TGTGCCAGCAGTTTATCAGGGGCTAATGAAAAACTGTTTTTT
CDR3 protein: CASSLSGANEKLFF

J gene: TRBJ2-6
V gene: TRBV19
D gene: .
clone size: .
CDR3 DNA: TGTGCCAGTAAAGTCCGGGGCGGTGGGGCCAACGTCCTGACTTTC
CDR3 protein: CASKVRGGGANVLTF

J gene: TRBJ1-2
V gene: TRBV5-4
D gene: .
clone size: .
CDR3 DNA: TGTGCCAGCAGTCTTACTCACAACTATGGCTACACCTTC
CDR3 protein: CASSLTHNYGYTF

J gene: TRBJ2-3
V gene: TRBV5-1
D gene: .
clone size: .
CDR3 DNA: TGCGCCAGCAGCTTGAGTAGCGGAGGTTCCACAGATACGCAGTATTTT
CDR3 protein: CASSLSSGGSTDTQYF

J gene: TRBJ2-2
V gene: TRBV7-6
D gene: TRBD2
clone size: .
CDR3 DNA: TGTGCCAGCAGGACCGAGCGGCGGGAGAACCCCGGGGAGCTGTTTTTT
CDR3 protein: CASRTERRENPGELFF

J gene: TRBJ2-7
V gene: TRBV4-1
D gene: TRBD2
clone size: .
CDR3 DNA: TGCGCCAGCAGCCAAGCCCCGACTAGCGGGAGATTCTACGAGCAGTACTTC
CDR3 protein: CASSQAPTSGRFYEQYF

J gene: TRBJ2-5
V gene: TRBV5-8
D gene: TRBD2
clone size: .
CDR3 DNA: TGTGCCAGCATCCGAGGGGATAGCGGGAGTGCAGAGACCCAGTACTTC
CDR3 protein: CASIRGDSGSAETQYF

J gene: TRBJ2-7
V gene: TRBV5-1
D gene: .
clone size: .
CDR3 DNA: TGCGCGAGCACGGAAGGGGCCACCTACGAGCAGTACTTC
CDR3 protein: CASTEGATYEQYF

J gene: TRBJ2-7
V gene: TRBV7-8
D gene: TRBD2
clone size: once
CDR3 DNA: TGTGCCAGCAGCTTAGTTCGCGGGAGCCTCGAGCAGTACTTC
CDR3 protein: CASSLVRGSLEQYF

J gene: TRBJ2-5
V gene: TRBV7-7
D gene: TRBD2
clone size: .
CDR3 DNA: TGTGCCAGCAGCTTAGGGTATCCAGCGGGGCAAGAGACCCAGTACTTC
CDR3 protein: CASSLGYPAGQETQYF

J gene: TRBJ2-7
V gene: TRBV18
D gene: TRBD2
clone size: .
CDR3 DNA: TGTGCCAGCTCATCTAGCGGGAGGGCCCGAACCTACGAGCAGTACTTC
CDR3 protein: CASSSSGRARTYEQYF

J gene: TRBJ2-3
V gene: TRBV18
D gene: .
clone size: .
CDR3 DNA: TGTGCCAGCTCACCCGGGGTGACAGATACGCAGTATTTT
CDR3 protein: CASSPGVTDTQYF

J gene: TRBJ2-5
V gene: TRBV18
D gene: .
clone size: .
CDR3 DNA: TGTGCCAGCTCAATAGACATTCAGGAGACCCAGTACTTC
CDR3 protein: CASSIDIQETQYF

J gene: TRBJ1-3
V gene: TRBV5-4
D gene: .
clone size: .
CDR3 DNA: TGTGCCAGCAGCTTGGCCCAGGGTGGAAACACCATATATTTT
CDR3 protein: CASSLAQGGNTIYF

J gene: TRBJ2-1
V gene: TRBV19
D gene: TRBD2
clone size: .
CDR3 DNA: TGTGCCAGTAGTAAGGTGGTGTTACTAGCGGGAGACAATGAGCAGTTCTTC
CDR3 protein: CASSKVVLLAGDNEQFF

J gene: TRBJ2-3
V gene: TRBV18
D gene: TRBD1
clone size: .
CDR3 DNA: TGTGCCAGCTCACCAACGGGACAGGGGTCAGATACGCAGTATTTT
CDR3 protein: CASSPTGQGSDTQYF

J gene: TRBJ2-3
V gene: TRBV25-1
D gene: .
clone size: .
CDR3 DNA: TGTGCCAGCACCAAGGGGACCCCAGGTACAGATACGCAGTATTTT
CDR3 protein: CASTKGTPGTDTQYF

J gene: TRBJ2-3
V gene: TRBV19
D gene: .
clone size: .
CDR3 DNA: TGTGCCACCGCCTCGAGGAGGCTCACAGATACGCAGTATTTT
CDR3 protein: CATASRRLTDTQYF

J gene: TRBJ2-3
V gene: TRBV5-1
D gene: TRBD2
clone size: .
CDR3 DNA: TGCGCCAGCAGCTTTAGCGGGAATACAGATACGCAGTATTTT
CDR3 protein: CASSFSGNTDTQYF

J gene: TRBJ1-2
V gene: TRBV5-6
D gene: .
clone size: .
CDR3 DNA: TGTGCCAGCAGAGCGGACTATGGCTACACCTTC
CDR3 protein: CASRADYGYTF

J gene: TRBJ2-7
V gene: TRBV30
D gene: .
clone size: few
CDR3 DNA: TGTGCCTGGAGTCCTTCCGGGCACGAGCAGTACTTC
CDR3 protein: CAWSPSGHEQYF

J gene: TRBJ1-3
V gene: TRBV6-1
D gene: .
clone size: few
CDR3 DNA: TGTGCCAGCAGGGGGCCGGGGTCTGGAAACACCATATATTTT
CDR3 protein: CASRGPGSGNTIYF

J gene: TRBJ1-2
V gene: TRBV10-1
D gene: .
clone size: once
CDR3 DNA: TGCGCCCCCCCGAATAGCCCGGCCCCATCTAACTATGGCTACACCTTC
CDR3 protein: CAPPNSPAPSNYGYTF

J gene: TRBJ2-5
V gene: TRBV29-1
D gene: .
clone size: .
CDR3 DNA: TGCAGCGTTATCCCGACAGATTTTGGGACCCAGTACTTC
CDR3 protein: CSVIPTDFGTQYF

J gene: TRBJ1-4
V gene: TRBV2
D gene: TRBD1
clone size: .
CDR3 DNA: TGTGCCAGCAGTGTATGGACAGGAACTAATGAAAAACTGTTTTTT
CDR3 protein: CASSVWTGTNEKLFF

J gene: TRBJ2-7
V gene: TRBV27
D gene: .
clone size: .
CDR3 DNA: TGTGCCAGCAGGATTCGGCTAGCCTTATTTTACGAGCAGTACTTC
CDR3 protein: CASRIRLALFYEQYF

J gene: TRBJ2-1
V gene: TRBV11-2
D gene: TRBD2
clone size: few
CDR3 DNA: TGTGCCAGCAGTTCTAGCGGGAGGAATGAGCAGTTCTTC
CDR3 protein: CASSSSGRNEQFF

J gene: TRBJ2-2
V gene: TRBV7-3
D gene: .
clone size: .
CDR3 DNA: TGTGCCAGCAGCTTAGCCCGGGAAACCGGGGAGCTGTTTTTT
CDR3 protein: CASSLARETGELFF

J gene: TRBJ2-2
V gene: TRBV15
D gene: TRBD2
clone size: .
CDR3 DNA: TGTGCCACCACCTCCTGGGGGAGGGCCATCGCCGGGGAGCTGTTTTTT
CDR3 protein: CATTSWGRAIAGELFF

J gene: TRBJ2-7
V gene: TRBV11-2
D gene: .
clone size: .
CDR3 DNA: TGTGCCAGCAGCCCTTTGATAGGACCATTCTACGAGCAGTACTTC
CDR3 protein: CASSPLIGPFYEQYF

J gene: TRBJ1-1
V gene: TRBV7-9
D gene: TRBD1
clone size: .
CDR3 DNA: TGTGCCAGCAGCTTCATGGACAGGGTAGAAGCTTTCTTT
CDR3 protein: CASSFMDRVEAFF

J gene: TRBJ2-7
V gene: TRBV16
D gene: TRBD2
clone size: .
CDR3 DNA: TGTGCCAGCAGCATAGCGGGAGTGACCTACGAGCAGTACTTC
CDR3 protein: CASSIAGVTYEQYF

J gene: TRBJ2-7
V gene: TRBV9
D gene: .
clone size: .
CDR3 DNA: TGTGCCAGCAGCGCGTCGGGGTCTTACTCCTACGAGCAGTACTTC
CDR3 protein: CASSASGSYSYEQYF

J gene: TRBJ2-3
V gene: TRBV5-1
D gene: TRBD2
clone size: once
CDR3 DNA: TGCGCCAGCAGGGAGCTTAGCGGGAGTGGCACAGATACGCAGTATTTT
CDR3 protein: CASRELSGSGTDTQYF

J gene: TRBJ2-3
V gene: TRBV18
D gene: .
clone size: .
CDR3 DNA: TGTGCCAGCTCACCTCCTGCTAGCACAGATACGCAGTATTTT
CDR3 protein: CASSPPASTDTQYF

J gene: TRBJ1-5
V gene: TRBV6-1
D gene: .
clone size: once
CDR3 DNA: TGTGCCACCTCGCTCACCACGGGGAATCAGCCCCAGCATTTT
CDR3 protein: CATSLTTGNQPQHF

J gene: TRBJ1-5
V gene: TRBV10-2
D gene: .
clone size: .
CDR3 DNA: TGCGCCAGCAGTGAGTCGCGCAATCAGCCCCAGCATTTT
CDR3 protein: CASSESRNQPQHF

J gene: TRBJ2-2
V gene: TRBV5-1
D gene: .
clone size: .
CDR3 DNA: TGCGCCAGCAGCTTGGCGGGAGACACCGGGGAGCTGTTTTTT
CDR3 protein: CASSLAGDTGELFF

J gene: TRBJ2-7
V gene: TRBV27
D gene: .
clone size: .
CDR3 DNA: TGTGCCAGCAGTTTATATCGGTCCGCCTACGAGCAGTACTTC
CDR3 protein: CASSLYRSAYEQYF

J gene: TRBJ2-3
V gene: TRBV6-5
D gene: TRBD2
clone size: .
CDR3 DNA: TGTGCCAGCCGGACTAGCGGGAGGTCAGATACGCAGTATTTT
CDR3 protein: CASRTSGRSDTQYF

J gene: TRBJ2-5
V gene: TRBV20-1
D gene: .
clone size: .
CDR3 DNA: TGCAGTGCTTGGCAAGAGACCCAGTACTTC
CDR3 protein: CSAWQETQYF

J gene: TRBJ2-3
V gene: TRBV6-6
D gene: TRBD2
clone size: .
CDR3 DNA: TGTGCCAGCAGTTACTCGAAAAGCGGGAAGGGTGATACGCAGTATTTT
CDR3 protein: CASSYSKSGKGDTQYF

J gene: TRBJ1-3
V gene: TRBV2
D gene: TRBD1
clone size: few
CDR3 DNA: TGTGCCAGCAGTGAACGGGCAGGGGGAAGAGGAAACACCATATATTTT
CDR3 protein: CASSERAGGRGNTIYF

J gene: TRBJ2-5
V gene: TRBV21-1
D gene: .
clone size: .
CDR3 DNA: TGTGCCAGCAGCAAAGTTGGGACGACACGGGAGACCCAGTACTTC
CDR3 protein: CASSKVGTTRETQYF

J gene: TRBJ2-3
V gene: TRBV18
D gene: .
clone size: once
CDR3 DNA: TGTGCCAGCTCACCACGGTCAGGCACAGATACGCAGTATTTT
CDR3 protein: CASSPRSGTDTQYF

J gene: TRBJ2-3
V gene: TRBV29-1
D gene: TRBD2
clone size: .
CDR3 DNA: TGCAGCGTTGAAGATTGGACTAGCGGTGTGGATACGCAGTATTTT
CDR3 protein: CSVEDWTSGVDTQYF